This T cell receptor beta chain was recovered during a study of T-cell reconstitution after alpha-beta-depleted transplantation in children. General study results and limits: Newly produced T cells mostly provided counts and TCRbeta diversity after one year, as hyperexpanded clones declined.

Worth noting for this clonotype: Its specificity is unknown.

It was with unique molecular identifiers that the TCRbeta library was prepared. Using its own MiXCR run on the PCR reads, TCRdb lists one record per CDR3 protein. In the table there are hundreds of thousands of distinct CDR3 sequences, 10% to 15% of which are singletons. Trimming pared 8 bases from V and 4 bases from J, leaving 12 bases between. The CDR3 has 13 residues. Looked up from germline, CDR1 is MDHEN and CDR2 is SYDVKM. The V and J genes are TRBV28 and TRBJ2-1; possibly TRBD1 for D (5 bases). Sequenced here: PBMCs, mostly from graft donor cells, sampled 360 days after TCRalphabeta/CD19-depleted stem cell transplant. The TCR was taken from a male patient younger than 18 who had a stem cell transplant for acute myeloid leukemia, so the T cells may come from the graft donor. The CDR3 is CASFPTVYNEQFF. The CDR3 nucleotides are TGTGCCAGCTTCCCGACAGTATACAATGAGCAGTTCTTC.